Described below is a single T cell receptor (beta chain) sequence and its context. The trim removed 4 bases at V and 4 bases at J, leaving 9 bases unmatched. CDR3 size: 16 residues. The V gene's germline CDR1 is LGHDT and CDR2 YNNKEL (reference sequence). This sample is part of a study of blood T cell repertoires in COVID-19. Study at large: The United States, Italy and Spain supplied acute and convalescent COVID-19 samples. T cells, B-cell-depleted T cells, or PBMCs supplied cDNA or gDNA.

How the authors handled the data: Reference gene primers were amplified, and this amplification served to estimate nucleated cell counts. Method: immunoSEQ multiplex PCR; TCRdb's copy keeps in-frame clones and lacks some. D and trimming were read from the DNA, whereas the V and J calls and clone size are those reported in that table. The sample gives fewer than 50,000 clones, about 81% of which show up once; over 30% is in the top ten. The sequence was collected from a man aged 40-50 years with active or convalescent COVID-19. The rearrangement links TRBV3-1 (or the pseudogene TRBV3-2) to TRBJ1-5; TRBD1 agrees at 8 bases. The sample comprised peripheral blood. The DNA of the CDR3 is TGTGCCAGCAGCCGGGGGTTGGGACAGGCTAATCAGCCCCAGCATTTT. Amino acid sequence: CASSRGLGQANQPQHF.